This is a list of T cell receptor beta chains from one sample in a study of T cells in Graves' hyperthyroidism and ophthalmopathy. One entry per CDR3 protein, called by TCRdb with MiXCR from the multiplex PCR reads. The sample consists of 250,000 to 300,000 distinct CDR3 sequences, more than 14% of them appearing once. Sequenced input: blood. The receptors stem from a woman aged 40-49 years with Graves' hyperthyroidism that later progressed to Graves' ophthalmopathy. CDR3s include the opening cysteine and the closing phenylalanine or tryptophan. Each record gives: D gene, J gene, V gene, clone size, CDR3 protein, CDR3 DNA. A D gene is named only where the DNA matches it firmly. The size field is filled for only some rows; it gives once, few, many or a size class.

>TRBD2|TRBJ2-7|TRBV28|many
CASSAGLALEQYF
TGTGCCAGCAGTGCGGGACTAGCCTTGGAGCAGTACTTC
>NA|TRBJ2-3|TRBV10-3|NA
CAIPQPDEAQYF
TGTGCCATCCCTCAGCCGGACGAGGCGCAGTATTTT
>NA|TRBJ2-7|TRBV6-1|many
CASTQDSSQSEQYF
TGTGCCAGCACCCAGGACAGCTCCCAATCCGAGCAGTACTTC
>TRBD2|TRBJ2-1|TRBV18|many
CASSRELAGGSEQFF
TGTGCCAGCTCACGAGAACTAGCGGGAGGGAGCGAGCAGTTCTTC
>NA|TRBJ1-1|TRBV28|many
CASRAGGNTEAFF
TGTGCCAGCAGGGCGGGCGGGAACACTGAAGCTTTCTTT
>TRBD2|TRBJ2-7|TRBV2|NA
CASRLLAGGIYEQYF
TGTGCCAGCAGGCTACTAGCGGGAGGTATCTACGAGCAGTACTTC
>TRBD1|TRBJ1-5|TRBV9|many
CASSRGQVGNQPQHF
TGTGCCAGCAGCCGGGGACAGGTTGGGAATCAGCCCCAGCATTTT
>NA|TRBJ2-1|TRBV24-1|NA
CATSEPTPTGDEQFF
TGTGCCACCAGTGAACCTACGCCGACAGGAGATGAGCAGTTCTTC
>NA|TRBJ1-6|TRBV6-5|many
CASSYSLESPLHF
TGTGCCAGCAGTTACTCCTTGGAGTCACCCCTCCACTTT
>TRBD2|TRBJ2-7|TRBV28|many
CASSSASGRALGSYEQYF
TGTGCCAGCAGTTCGGCTAGCGGGAGGGCCCTCGGCTCCTACGAGCAGTACTTC
>NA|TRBJ2-2|TRBV6-2/TRBV6-3|NA
CASSQSGRGNTGQLFF
TGTGCCAGCAGTCAAAGTGGTCGGGGGAACACCGGGCAGCTGTTTTTT
>NA|TRBJ2-5|TRBV28|many
CASSWREMVTQYF
TGTGCCAGCAGTTGGCGGGAAATGGTGACCCAGTACTTC
>NA|TRBJ1-4|TRBV28|many
CASSQQLYTSTNEKLFF
TGTGCCAGCAGCCAGCAACTATATACTTCAACTAATGAAAAACTGTTTTTT
>NA|TRBJ2-4|TRBV10-3|many
CAISERQAPKNIQYF
TGTGCCATCAGTGAGCGACAGGCCCCCAAAAACATTCAGTACTTC